The sequence of this T cell receptor beta chain was determined in a study of T cell changes during pregnancy in multiple sclerosis. The method was immunoSEQ multiplex PCR; TCRdb's version includes in-frame clones alone and lacks a portion of them. The sample contains about 80,000 clones, approximately 94% of which appear only once. The CDR3 loop spans 13 amino acids. V lost 0 bases and J lost 2, with 5 bases in between. Germline V gives CDR1 SGHRS, CDR2 YFSETQ. V gene TRBV5-1 combines with J gene TRBJ1-2; D is unresolved. Sample: CD4+ T cells from peripheral blood mononuclear cells, taken before pregnancy. The receptor comes from a female donor with multiple sclerosis, enrolled in a pregnancy study. Here the CDR3 DNA reads TGCGCCAGCAGCTTGGAACAGAACTATGGCTACACCTTC. Translation gives CASSLEQNYGYTF.